Listed below are T cell receptor beta chains from one sample, sequenced in a study of blood T cells in healthy people across ages. MiXCR was run by TCRdb on the 5' RACE reads, yielding one entry per CDR3 protein. The table includes some 1.1 million distinct CDR3 sequences, around two fifths detected once. The sample was blood. These receptors all stem from a man between 18 and 35 years old in good health. Both conserved end residues are trimmed from each CDR3. The order of the fields is clone size, V gene, CDR3 protein. Clone sizes are given selectively: once, few, many, or a class where the clone is expanded.

clone size: NA
V gene: TRBV5-1
CDR3 protein: ANSFSGGAHTDTQY

clone size: few
V gene: TRBV30
CDR3 protein: AWSGGQRYEQY

clone size: few
V gene: TRBV4-3
CDR3 protein: ASSQEFEANEQF

clone size: NA
V gene: TRBV7-2
CDR3 protein: ASSHPTSWYEQY

clone size: few
V gene: TRBV4-3
CDR3 protein: ASSQVGPPYEQY

clone size: few
V gene: TRBV3-1
CDR3 protein: ASSQGGVKQY

clone size: few
V gene: TRBV27
CDR3 protein: ASSTRTSRNEQF

clone size: NA
V gene: TRBV12-3/TRBV12-4
CDR3 protein: ASSFGAGTGELF

clone size: NA
V gene: TRBV6-1
CDR3 protein: ASSEYPSGAF

clone size: many
V gene: TRBV12-3/TRBV12-4
CDR3 protein: ASSLPPYEQY

clone size: NA
V gene: TRBV20-1
CDR3 protein: SARGQGKTNEQF

clone size: NA
V gene: TRBV6-2/TRBV6-3
CDR3 protein: ASSPQGWGDQPQH

clone size: NA
V gene: TRBV30
CDR3 protein: AWMEPGGYEQY

clone size: NA
V gene: TRBV20-1
CDR3 protein: SARDVASGGGTTDTQY

clone size: few
V gene: TRBV5-1
CDR3 protein: ASSLKPSIGSETQY

clone size: many
V gene: TRBV4-2
CDR3 protein: ASSQEQRETQY

clone size: NA
V gene: TRBV6-1
CDR3 protein: ASSARRWAEAF

clone size: NA
V gene: TRBV4-1
CDR3 protein: ASSQRRTANTEAF

clone size: few
V gene: TRBV25-1
CDR3 protein: ASSDLSSYNSPLH

clone size: NA
V gene: TRBV10-3
CDR3 protein: AISDRDNGQF

clone size: few
V gene: TRBV3-1
CDR3 protein: ASSLSSGGATEAF

clone size: NA
V gene: TRBV5-6
CDR3 protein: ASSLGTSGGQF

clone size: NA
V gene: TRBV25-1
CDR3 protein: ASSPRRGSPLH

clone size: few
V gene: TRBV28
CDR3 protein: ASNPYGQGRSEQY

clone size: NA
V gene: TRBV7-9
CDR3 protein: ASSPRQGPAYEQY

clone size: NA
V gene: TRBV20-1
CDR3 protein: SATGNSYNEQF

clone size: few
V gene: TRBV2
CDR3 protein: ASSVRRASTDTQY

clone size: NA
V gene: TRBV4-2
CDR3 protein: ASSQGAQTDRSYNEQF

clone size: NA
V gene: TRBV7-3
CDR3 protein: ASSLPPDRGQF

clone size: few
V gene: TRBV4-1
CDR3 protein: ASTRTLQGSGEKLF

clone size: NA
V gene: TRBV11-1
CDR3 protein: ASSLPSSGGTNEQF

clone size: NA
V gene: TRBV20-1
CDR3 protein: SAREAGGNNEQF

clone size: NA
V gene: TRBV13
CDR3 protein: ASSLAGRPDEQF

clone size: many
V gene: TRBV6-5
CDR3 protein: ASSSVERALYEQY

clone size: NA
V gene: TRBV27
CDR3 protein: ASSGGGTLRNYGYT